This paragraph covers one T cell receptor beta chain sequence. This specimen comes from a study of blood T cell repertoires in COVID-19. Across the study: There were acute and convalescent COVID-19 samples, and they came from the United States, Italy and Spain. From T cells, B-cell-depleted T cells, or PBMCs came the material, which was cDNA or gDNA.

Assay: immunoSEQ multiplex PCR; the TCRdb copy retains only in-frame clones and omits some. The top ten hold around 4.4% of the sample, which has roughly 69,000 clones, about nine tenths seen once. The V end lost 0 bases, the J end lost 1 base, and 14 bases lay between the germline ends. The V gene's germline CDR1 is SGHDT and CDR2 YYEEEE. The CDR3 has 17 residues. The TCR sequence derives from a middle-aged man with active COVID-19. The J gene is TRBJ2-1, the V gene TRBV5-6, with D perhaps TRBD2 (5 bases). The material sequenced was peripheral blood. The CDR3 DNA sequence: TGTGCCAGCAGCTTGGATACGGACTTTCCGTCCTACAATGAGCAGTTCTTC. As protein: CASSLDTDFPSYNEQFF.